This T cell receptor beta chain was identified in a study of cytomegalovirus exposure and HLA in healthy donors. Across the study: In terms of ancestry, the Caucasian-associated cluster contained 75% to 90% of the roughly 400 genotyped donors. Whole-study findings and limits: Presence/absence analyses treated sequencing depth as roughly uniform across donors. With later analysis, a missense DCLRE1C variant became linked to TCR beta V- and J-gene trimming. Researchers had no immune exposure information except CMV serostatus available.

Use of 60 Vbeta and 13 Jbeta primers characterized the PCR. The table came from immunoSEQ multiplex PCR; TCRdb's copy has only in-frame clones and leaves some out. The table lists about 96,000 clones, under 85% of them singletons. Germline CDR1 is KGHSH and CDR2 is LQKENI. V was cut by 0 bases and J by 0 bases, with 12 bases left in between. CDR3 length equals 18 residues. For this clone: Its antigen is unknown.

Specimen: PBMCs. This TCR was recovered from a woman aged 70-85 years in good health and CMV-seropositive. The genes are TRBV18 and TRBJ1-6; D might be TRBD1 (5 bases). The CDR3 loop is CASSPPLMGGSYNSPLHF. As DNA, the CDR3 is TGTGCCAGCTCACCACCGTTAATGGGGGGCTCCTATAATTCACCCCTCCACTTT.